This T cell receptor beta chain is from a study of T-cell reconstitution after alpha-beta-depleted transplantation in children. Germline values: CDR1 LGHNA, CDR2 YSLEER. V lost 4 bases and J 3 bases, leaving 15 bases between the germline ends. The CDR3 length is 16 residues. TCRbeta library preparation incorporated unique molecular identifiers. TCRdb independently ran MiXCR on the PCR reads; one entry per CDR3 protein. The sample includes about 1,000,000 distinct CDR3 sequences, around 30% of them seen just once. The TCR comes from a boy in the first two years of life who had a stem cell transplant for SCID, so the T cells may come from the graft donor. This specimen consisted of PBMCs, mostly from graft donor cells, obtained 360 days after TCRalphabeta/CD19-depleted stem cell transplant. V gene TRBV4-3 combines with J gene TRBJ2-2; no clear D gene. The CDR3 here is CASSPTRPEDTGELFF. In DNA form, the CDR3 reads TGCGCCAGCAGCCCAACCCGCCCCGAGGACACCGGGGAGCTGTTTTTT.